This TCR beta chain was captured in a study of control samples from healthy donors and cancer patients. Germline CDR1 is SGHAT and CDR2 is FQNNGV. The CDR3 runs to 15 residues. V was trimmed by 0 bases and J by 1 base, leaving 9 bases between them. The data were produced by immunoSEQ multiplex PCR, yet TCRdb's version contains in-frame clones alone and is incomplete. The table lists 120,000 or so clones, about 89% of them singletons. The sample comprised blood. This sequence originates from a man between 50 and 59 years old in good health. The rearrangement uses TRBV11-2 and TRBJ1-1; no definite D call. The chain's CDR3 is CASSLDNGGNTEAFF. The CDR3 nucleotides read TGTGCCAGCAGCTTAGATAACGGCGGGAACACTGAAGCTTTCTTT.